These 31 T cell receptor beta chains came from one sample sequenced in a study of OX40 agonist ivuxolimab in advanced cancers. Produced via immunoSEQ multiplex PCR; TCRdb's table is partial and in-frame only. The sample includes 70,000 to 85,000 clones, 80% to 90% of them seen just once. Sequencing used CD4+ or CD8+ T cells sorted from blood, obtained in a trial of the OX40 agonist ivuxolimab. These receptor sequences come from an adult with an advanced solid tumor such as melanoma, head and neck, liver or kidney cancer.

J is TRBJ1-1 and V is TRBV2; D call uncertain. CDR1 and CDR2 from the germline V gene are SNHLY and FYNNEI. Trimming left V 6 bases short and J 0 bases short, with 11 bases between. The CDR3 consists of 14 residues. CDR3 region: CASRADTVNTEAFF. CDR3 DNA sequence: TGTGCCAGCAGGGCCGACACAGTGAACACTGAAGCTTTCTTT.

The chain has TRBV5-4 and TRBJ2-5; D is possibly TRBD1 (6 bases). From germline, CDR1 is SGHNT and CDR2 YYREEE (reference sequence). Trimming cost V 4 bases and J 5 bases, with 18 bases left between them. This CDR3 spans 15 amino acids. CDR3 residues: CASSRDISVSETQYF. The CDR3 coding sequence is TGTGCCAGCAGCCGGGACATTTCTGTTTCGGAGACCCAGTACTTC.

This CDR3 reads CATRRDRSYEQYF. Written as DNA, the CDR3 is TGTGCCACCCGACGGGACCGCTCCTACGAGCAGTACTTC. This sequence joins TRBV15 and TRBJ2-7; D is perhaps TRBD1 or TRBD2 (5 bases each). V gave up 8 bases and J gave up 0 bases, with 11 bases separating them. Germline V gene data show CDR1 as LNHNV and CDR2 as YYDKDF (reference sequence). The CDR3 is 13 residues long.

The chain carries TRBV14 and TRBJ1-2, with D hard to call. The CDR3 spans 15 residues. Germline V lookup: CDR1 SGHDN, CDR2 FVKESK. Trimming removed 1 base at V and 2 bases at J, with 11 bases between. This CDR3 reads CASSQAGAGNYGYTF. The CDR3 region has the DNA TGTGCCAGCAGCCAAGCTGGAGCAGGAAACTATGGCTACACCTTC.

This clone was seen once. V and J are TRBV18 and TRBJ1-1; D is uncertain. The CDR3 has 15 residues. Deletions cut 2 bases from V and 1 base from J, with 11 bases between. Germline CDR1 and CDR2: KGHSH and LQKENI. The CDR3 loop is CASSPSFGENTEAFF. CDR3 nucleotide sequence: TGTGCCAGCTCACCATCCTTCGGGGAGAACACTGAAGCTTTCTTT.

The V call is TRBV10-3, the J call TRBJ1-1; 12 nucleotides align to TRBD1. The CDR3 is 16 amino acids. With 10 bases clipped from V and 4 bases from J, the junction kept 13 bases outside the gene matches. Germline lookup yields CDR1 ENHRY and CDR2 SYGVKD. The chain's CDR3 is CATAGTGGGGPTEAFF. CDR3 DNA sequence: TGTGCCACCGCTGGGACAGGGGGCGGGGGACCCACTGAAGCTTTCTTT.

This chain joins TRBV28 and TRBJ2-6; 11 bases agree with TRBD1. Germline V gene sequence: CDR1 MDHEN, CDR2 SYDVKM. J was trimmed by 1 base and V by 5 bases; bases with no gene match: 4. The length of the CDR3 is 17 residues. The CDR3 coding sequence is TGTGCCAGCAGTCCGGGACAGGGGGATTCTGGGGCCAACGTCCTGACTTTC. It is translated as CASSPGQGDSGANVLTF.

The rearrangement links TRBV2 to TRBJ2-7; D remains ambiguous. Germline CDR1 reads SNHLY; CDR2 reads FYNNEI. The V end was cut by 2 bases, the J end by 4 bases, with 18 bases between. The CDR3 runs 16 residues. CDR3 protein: CASSEPPTGLQYEQYF. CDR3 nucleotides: TGTGCCAGCAGTGAACCCCCCACGGGCTTGCAATACGAGCAGTACTTC. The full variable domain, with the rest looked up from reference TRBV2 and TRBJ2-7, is EPEVTQTPSHQVTQMGQEVILRCVPISNHLYFYWYRQILGQKVEFLVSFYNNEISEKSEIFDDQFSVERPDGSNFTLKIRSTKLEDSAMYFCASSEPPTGLQYEQYFGPGTRLTVT.

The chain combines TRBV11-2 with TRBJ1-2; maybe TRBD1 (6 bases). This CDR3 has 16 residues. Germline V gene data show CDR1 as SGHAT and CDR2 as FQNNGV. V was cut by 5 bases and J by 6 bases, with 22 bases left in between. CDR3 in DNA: TGTGCCAGCAGCCCACAAACAGGGCTCCGAGGGGATGGCTACACCTTC. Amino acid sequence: CASSPQTGLRGDGYTF.

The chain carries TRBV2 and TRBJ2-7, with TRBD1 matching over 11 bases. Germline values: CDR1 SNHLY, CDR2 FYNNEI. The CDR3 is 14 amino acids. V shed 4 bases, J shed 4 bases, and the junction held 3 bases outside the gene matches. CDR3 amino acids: CASSGTGGAYEQYF. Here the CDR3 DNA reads TGTGCCAGCAGTGGGACAGGGGGCGCGTACGAGCAGTACTTC.

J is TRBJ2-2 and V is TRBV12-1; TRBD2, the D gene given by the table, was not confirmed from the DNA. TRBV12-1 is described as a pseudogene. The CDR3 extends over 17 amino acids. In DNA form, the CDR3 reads TGTGCCAGCAGCTTTGCCGCAAGCGGGGGAGGTACCGGGGAGCTGTTTTTT. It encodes CASSFAASGGGTGELFF.

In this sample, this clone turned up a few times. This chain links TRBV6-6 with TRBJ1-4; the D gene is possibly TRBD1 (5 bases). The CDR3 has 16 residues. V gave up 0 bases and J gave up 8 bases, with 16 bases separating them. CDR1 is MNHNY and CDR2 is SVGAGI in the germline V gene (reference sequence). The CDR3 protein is CASSYSRQIHGEKLFF. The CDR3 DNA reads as TGTGCCAGCAGTTACTCGAGACAGATCCACGGGGAAAAACTGTTTTTT.

Here the CDR3 reads CASSLDSSRETQYF. The CDR3 DNA reads as TGCGCCAGCAGCTTGGACTCTAGTCGGGAGACCCAGTACTTC. The V call is TRBV5-1, the J call TRBJ2-5, with D uncertain. The V end was cut by 0 bases, the J end by 5 bases, with 11 bases between. Looked up from germline, CDR1 is SGHRS and CDR2 is YFSETQ. CDR3 length: 14 residues. Looking up the rest from reference TRBV5-1 and TRBJ2-5 gives the full variable domain: KAGVTQTPRYLIKTRGQQVTLSCSPISGHRSVSWYQQTPGQGLQFLFEYFSETQRNKGNFPGRFSGRQFSNSRSEMNVSTLELGDSALYLCASSLDSSRETQYFGPGTRLLVL.

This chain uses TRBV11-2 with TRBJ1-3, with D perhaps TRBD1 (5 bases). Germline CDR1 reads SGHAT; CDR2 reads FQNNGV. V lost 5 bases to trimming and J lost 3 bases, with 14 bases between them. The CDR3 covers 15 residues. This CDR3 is CASSHYLGHGNTIYF. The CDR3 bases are TGTGCCAGCAGCCACTACCTAGGACATGGAAACACCATATATTTT.

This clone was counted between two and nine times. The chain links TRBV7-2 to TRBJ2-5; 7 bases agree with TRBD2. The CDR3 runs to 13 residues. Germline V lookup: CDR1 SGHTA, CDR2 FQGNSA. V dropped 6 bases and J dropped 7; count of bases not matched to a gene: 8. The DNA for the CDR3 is TGTGCCAGCAGGCTCCCTCCGGGGGGGACCCAGTACTTC. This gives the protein CASRLPPGGTQYF.

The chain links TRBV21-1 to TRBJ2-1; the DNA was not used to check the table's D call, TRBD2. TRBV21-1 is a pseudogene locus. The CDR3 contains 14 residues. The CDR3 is CASSTGGSYNEQFF. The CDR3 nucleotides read TGTGCCAGCTCCACTGGGGGGAGCTACAATGAGCAGTTCTTC.

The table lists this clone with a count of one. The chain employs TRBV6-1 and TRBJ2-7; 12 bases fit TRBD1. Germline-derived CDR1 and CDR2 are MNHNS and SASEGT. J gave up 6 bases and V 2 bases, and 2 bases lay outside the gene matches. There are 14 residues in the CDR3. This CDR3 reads CASSEPGQGAEQYF. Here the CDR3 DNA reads TGTGCCAGCAGTGAACCGGGACAGGGGGCCGAGCAGTACTTC.

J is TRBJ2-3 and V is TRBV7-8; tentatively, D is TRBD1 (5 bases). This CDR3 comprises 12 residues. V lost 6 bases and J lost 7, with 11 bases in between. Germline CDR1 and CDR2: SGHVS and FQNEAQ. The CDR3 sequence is CASSQGENTQYF. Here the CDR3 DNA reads TGTGCCAGCAGTCAGGGCGAGAATACGCAGTATTTT.

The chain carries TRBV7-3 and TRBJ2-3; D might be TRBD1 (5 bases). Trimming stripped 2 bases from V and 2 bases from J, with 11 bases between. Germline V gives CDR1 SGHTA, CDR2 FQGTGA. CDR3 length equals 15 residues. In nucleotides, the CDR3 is TGTGCCAGCAGCTTACTCACAGGATTCACAGATACGCAGTATTTT. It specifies CASSLLTGFTDTQYF.

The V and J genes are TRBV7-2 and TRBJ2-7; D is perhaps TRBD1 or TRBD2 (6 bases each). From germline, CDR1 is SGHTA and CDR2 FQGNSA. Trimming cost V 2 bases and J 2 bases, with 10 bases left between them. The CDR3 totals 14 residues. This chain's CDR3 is CASSLRGQTYEQYF. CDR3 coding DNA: TGTGCCAGCAGCTTACGGGGGCAGACCTACGAGCAGTACTTC.

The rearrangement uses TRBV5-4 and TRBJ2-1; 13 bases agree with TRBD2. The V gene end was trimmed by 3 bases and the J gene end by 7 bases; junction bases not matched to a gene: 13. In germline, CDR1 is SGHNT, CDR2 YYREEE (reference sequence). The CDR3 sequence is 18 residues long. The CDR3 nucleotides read TGTGCCAGCAGCTCAGCCCTACTAGCGGGGGGGCTCAGGAATGAGCAGTTCTTC. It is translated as CASSSALLAGGLRNEQFF. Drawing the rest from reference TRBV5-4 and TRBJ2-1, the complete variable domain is ETGVTQSPTHLIKTRGQQVTLRCSSQSGHNTVSWYQQALGQGPQFIFQYYREEENGRGNFPPRFSGLQFPNYSSELNVNALELDDSALYLCASSSALLAGGLRNEQFFGPGTRLTVL.

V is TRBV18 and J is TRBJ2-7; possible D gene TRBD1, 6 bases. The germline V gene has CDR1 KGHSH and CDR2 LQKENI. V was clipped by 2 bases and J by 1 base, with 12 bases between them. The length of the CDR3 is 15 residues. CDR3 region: CASSPVTGLSYEQYF. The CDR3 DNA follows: TGTGCCAGCTCACCAGTGACAGGTTTATCCTACGAGCAGTACTTC.

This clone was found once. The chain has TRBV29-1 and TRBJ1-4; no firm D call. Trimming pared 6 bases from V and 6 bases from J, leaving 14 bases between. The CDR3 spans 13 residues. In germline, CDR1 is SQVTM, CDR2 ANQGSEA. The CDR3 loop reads CSVIFVADEKLFF. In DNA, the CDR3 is TGCAGCGTCATCTTCGTGGCAGATGAAAAACTGTTTTTT.

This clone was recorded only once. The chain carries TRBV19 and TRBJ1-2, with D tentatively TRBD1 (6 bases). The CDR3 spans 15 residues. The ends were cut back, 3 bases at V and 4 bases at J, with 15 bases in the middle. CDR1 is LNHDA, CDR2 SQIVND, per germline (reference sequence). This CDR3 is CASSISAGAGYGYTF. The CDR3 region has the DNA TGTGCCAGTAGTATTAGTGCAGGGGCGGGCTATGGCTACACCTTC.

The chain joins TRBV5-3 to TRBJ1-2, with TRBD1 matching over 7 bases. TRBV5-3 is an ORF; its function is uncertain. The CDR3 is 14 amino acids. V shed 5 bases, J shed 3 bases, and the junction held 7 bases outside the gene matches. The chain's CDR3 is CARRPGTAYYGYTF. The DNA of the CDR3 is TGTGCCAGAAGACCCGGGACAGCATACTATGGCTACACCTTC.

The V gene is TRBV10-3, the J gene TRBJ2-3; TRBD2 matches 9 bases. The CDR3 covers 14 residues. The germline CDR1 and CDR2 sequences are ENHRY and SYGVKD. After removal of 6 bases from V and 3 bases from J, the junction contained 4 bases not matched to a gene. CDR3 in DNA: TGTGCCATCAGGGGGACTAGCTTGACAGATACGCAGTATTTT. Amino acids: CAIRGTSLTDTQYF.

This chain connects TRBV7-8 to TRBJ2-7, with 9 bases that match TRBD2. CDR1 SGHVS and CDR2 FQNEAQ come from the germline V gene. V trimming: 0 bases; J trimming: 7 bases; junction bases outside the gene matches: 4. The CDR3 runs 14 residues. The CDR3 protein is CASSLASGRVEQYF. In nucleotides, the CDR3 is TGTGCCAGCAGCTTAGCTAGCGGGAGAGTGGAGCAGTACTTC.

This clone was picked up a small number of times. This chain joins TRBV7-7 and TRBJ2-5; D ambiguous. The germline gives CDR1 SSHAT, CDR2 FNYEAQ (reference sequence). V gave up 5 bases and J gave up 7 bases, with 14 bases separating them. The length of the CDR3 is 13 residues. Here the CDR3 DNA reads TGTGCCAGCAGCCCGTCGATGGAAGGGACCCAGTACTTC. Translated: CASSPSMEGTQYF.

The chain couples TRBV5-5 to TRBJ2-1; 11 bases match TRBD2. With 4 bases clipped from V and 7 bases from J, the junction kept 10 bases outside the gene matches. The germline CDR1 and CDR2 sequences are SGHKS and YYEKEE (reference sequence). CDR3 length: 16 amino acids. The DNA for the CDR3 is TGTGCCAGCAGCCTGGTAGCGGGGGGGCCTTTGAATGAGCAGTTCTTC. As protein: CASSLVAGGPLNEQFF.

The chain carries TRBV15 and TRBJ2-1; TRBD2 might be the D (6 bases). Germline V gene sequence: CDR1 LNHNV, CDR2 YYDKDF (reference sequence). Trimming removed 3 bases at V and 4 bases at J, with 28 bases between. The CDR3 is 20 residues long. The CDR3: CATSSWLGSGVSGVYNEQFF. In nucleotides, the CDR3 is TGTGCCACCAGCAGTTGGTTAGGTAGCGGCGTTTCTGGGGTTTACAATGAGCAGTTCTTC. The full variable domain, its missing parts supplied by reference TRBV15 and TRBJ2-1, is DAMVIQNPRYQVTQFGKPVTLSCSQTLNHNVMYWYQQKSSQAPKLLFHYYDKDFNNEADTPDNFQSRRPNTSFCFLDIRSPGLGDTAMYLCATSSWLGSGVSGVYNEQFFGPGTRLTVL.

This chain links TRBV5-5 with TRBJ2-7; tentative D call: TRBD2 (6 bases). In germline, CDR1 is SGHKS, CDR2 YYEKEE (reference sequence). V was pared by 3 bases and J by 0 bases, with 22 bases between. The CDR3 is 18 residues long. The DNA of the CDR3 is TGTGCCAGCAGCTCCGCTTTCTCGGGAGAGCCGCGCTCCTACGAGCAGTACTTC. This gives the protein CASSSAFSGEPRSYEQYF.